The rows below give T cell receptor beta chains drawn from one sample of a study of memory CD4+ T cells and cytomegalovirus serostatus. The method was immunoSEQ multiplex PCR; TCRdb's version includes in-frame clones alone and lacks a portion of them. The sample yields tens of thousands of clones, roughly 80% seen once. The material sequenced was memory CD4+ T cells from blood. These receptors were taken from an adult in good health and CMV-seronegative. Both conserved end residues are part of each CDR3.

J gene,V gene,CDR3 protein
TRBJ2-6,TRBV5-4,CASSIHSGANVLTF
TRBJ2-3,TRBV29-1,CSVEVGRGTDTQYF
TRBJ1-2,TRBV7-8,CASSLDGQVPYGYTF
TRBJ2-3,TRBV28,CASSLPGGQDTQYF
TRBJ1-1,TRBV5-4,CASSLEGNTEAFF
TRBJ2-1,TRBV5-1,CASSSGLEQFF
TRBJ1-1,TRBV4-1,CASSQDRDMGTEAFF
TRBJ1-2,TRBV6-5,CASSYSQGAGNYGYTF
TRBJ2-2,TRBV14,CASSQDLSGSWYTGELFF
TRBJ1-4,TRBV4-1,CASSQGQDGEKLFF
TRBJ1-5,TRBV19,CASSPGQMGVQPQHF
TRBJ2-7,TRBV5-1,CASSLVGPAGYEQYF